Below are 4 T cell receptor beta chains sequenced from a single sample in a study of cytomegalovirus exposure and HLA in healthy donors. 60 Vbeta and 13 Jbeta primers were used in PCR. TCRdb keeps only in-frame clones here, not all; method: immunoSEQ multiplex PCR. The sample contains 250,000 or so clones, 70% to 90% of which appear only once. The sequenced sample consisted of PBMCs. The receptor set was obtained from a human donor in good health.

V is TRBV29-1 and J is TRBJ2-1, with 9 bases identical to TRBD2. CDR1 is SQVTM and CDR2 is ANQGSEA in the germline V gene. There are 17 residues in the CDR3. Trimming removed 1 base from V and 4 bases from J; junction bases left unmatched: 11. The CDR3 nucleotides are TGCAGCGTTGAAGGGTTGGGTAGCGGGAGCTGGTACAATGAGCAGTTCTTC. Protein sequence: CSVEGLGSGSWYNEQFF.

The J gene is TRBJ2-1, the V gene TRBV7-2; possibly TRBD2 for D (5 bases). V lost 1 base and J 4 bases, leaving 17 bases between the germline ends. CDR1 is SGHTA and CDR2 is FQGNSA in the germline V gene. The CDR3 consists of 17 residues. In nucleotides, the CDR3 is TGTGCCAGCAGCTTAGGTAGCGCCTCAAATATATACAATGAGCAGTTCTTC. Amino acid sequence: CASSLGSASNIYNEQFF.

This sequence joins TRBV25-1 and TRBJ2-3; 9 nucleotides align to TRBD2. Germline lookup yields CDR1 MGHDK and CDR2 SYGVNS. With V trimmed by 3 bases and J by 8 bases, 9 bases remained unmatched. The CDR3 is 15 amino acids. CDR3 protein: CASSDLAGEVGTQYF. CDR3 coding DNA: TGTGCCAGCAGTGACTTAGCGGGAGAGGTTGGTACGCAGTATTTT.

In its sample, this clone was seen once. This chain connects TRBV30 to TRBJ2-7; 9 bases fit TRBD1. The CDR3 is 14 residues long. The V segment lost 5 bases and the J segment 4 bases; nucleotides outside the gene matches: 9. Germline V CDR1 and CDR2: GTSNPN, SVGIG (reference sequence). The CDR3 DNA is TGTGCCTGGTCCCGAGGGACAGGGTTTTACGAGCAGTACTTC. As protein: CAWSRGTGFYEQYF.